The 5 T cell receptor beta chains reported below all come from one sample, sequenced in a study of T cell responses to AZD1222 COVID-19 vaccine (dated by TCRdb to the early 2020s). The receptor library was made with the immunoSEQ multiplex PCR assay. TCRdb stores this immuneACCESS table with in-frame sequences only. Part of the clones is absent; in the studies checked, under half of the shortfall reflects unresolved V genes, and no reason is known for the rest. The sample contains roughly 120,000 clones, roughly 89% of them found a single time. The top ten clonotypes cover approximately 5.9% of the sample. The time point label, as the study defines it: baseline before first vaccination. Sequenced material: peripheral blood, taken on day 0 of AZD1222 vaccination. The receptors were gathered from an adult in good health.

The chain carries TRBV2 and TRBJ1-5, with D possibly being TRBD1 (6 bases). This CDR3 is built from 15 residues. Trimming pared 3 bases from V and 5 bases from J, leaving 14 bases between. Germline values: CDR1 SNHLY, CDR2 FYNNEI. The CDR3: CASSDWGQGYQPQHF. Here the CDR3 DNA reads TGTGCCAGCAGTGATTGGGGGCAGGGCTATCAGCCCCAGCATTTT.

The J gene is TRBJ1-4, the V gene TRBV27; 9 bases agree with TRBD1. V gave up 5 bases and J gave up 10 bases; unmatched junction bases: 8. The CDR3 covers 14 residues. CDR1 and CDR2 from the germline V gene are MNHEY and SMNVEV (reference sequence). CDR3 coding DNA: TGTGCCAGCAGTACGGACAGGGGTGACGGAAAACTGTTTTTT. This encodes CASSTDRGDGKLFF.

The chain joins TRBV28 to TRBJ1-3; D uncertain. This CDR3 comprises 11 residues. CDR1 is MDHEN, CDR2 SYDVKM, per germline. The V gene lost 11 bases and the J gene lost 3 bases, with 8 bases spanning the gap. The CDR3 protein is CAAEIGNTIYF. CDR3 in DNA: TGTGCCGCCGAGATTGGAAACACCATATATTTT.

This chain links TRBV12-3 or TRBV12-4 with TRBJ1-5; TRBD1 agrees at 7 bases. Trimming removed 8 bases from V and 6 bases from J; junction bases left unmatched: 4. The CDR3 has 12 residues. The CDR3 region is CASARDSQPQHF. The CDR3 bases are TGTGCCAGCGCCCGGGACAGTCAGCCCCAGCATTTT.

The CDR3 nucleotides read TGTGCCAGTAGTTACTTCGGGACAGGGTCGGGCGGGGAGCTGTTTTTT. Protein sequence: CASSYFGTGSGGELFF. The chain uses TRBV19 and TRBJ2-2, with 9 bases aligning to TRBD1. Germline V gives CDR1 LNHDA, CDR2 SQIVND (reference sequence). CDR3 length: 16 residues. The V segment lost 5 bases and the J segment 7 bases; nucleotides outside the gene matches: 11.